These 26 T cell receptor beta chains were sequenced from one sample in a study of immune evolution from preneoplasia to lung adenocarcinoma. Sequencing used immunoSEQ multiplex PCR; TCRdb keeps in-frame clones, though not all of them. The sample contains several thousand clones, approximately 83% of which appear only once. Source material: FFPE normal lung tissue adjacent to the tumor. All receptors derive from a person aged 50-75 years with lung adenocarcinoma.

In regard to this clone: A junction boundary mismatches the germline segment, possibly from a read error. The V call is TRBV28, the J call TRBJ1-5; a weak D match, TRBD1 (5 bases). The CDR3 runs 16 residues. Germline CDR1 is MDHEN and CDR2 is SYDVKM. Here the CDR3 reads CASKRARGYSDQPQHF. CDR3 bases: TGTGCCAGCAAGAGGGCAAGGGGATATAGCGATCAGCCCCAGCATTTT.

The chain joins TRBV7-2 to TRBJ2-5; no clear D gene. V shed 1 base and J shed 2 bases, with 8 bases lying between them. This CDR3 is built from 14 residues. Germline V gene data show CDR1 as SGHTA and CDR2 as FQGNSA. The CDR3 nucleotides are TGTGCCAGCAGCTTAGTATCCGTGCAAGAGACCCAGTACTTC. Residues: CASSLVSVQETQYF.

This clone was seen only a few times. The V call is TRBV4-1, the J call TRBJ2-7; 7 bases are a match to TRBD2. The CDR3 has 16 amino acids. Germline CDR1 reads MGHRA; CDR2 reads YSYEKL. V shed 0 bases, J shed 2 bases, and the junction held 7 bases outside the gene matches. The CDR3 protein is CASSQDPSGSAYEQYF. Written as DNA, the CDR3 is TGCGCCAGCAGCCAAGATCCTAGCGGTTCAGCCTACGAGCAGTACTTC.

The chain recombines TRBV9 with TRBJ2-2; no clear D gene. The CDR3 contains 15 residues. Trimming took off 4 bases at V and 1 base at J, with 11 bases between the two ends. Germline V lookup: CDR1 SGDLS, CDR2 YYNGEE. The CDR3 here is CASSPGYLNTGELFF. As DNA, the CDR3 is TGTGCCAGCAGCCCGGGCTATCTGAACACCGGGGAGCTGTTTTTT. Full variable domain (outside the CDR3, taken from reference TRBV9 and TRBJ2-2): DSGVTQTPKHLITATGQRVTLRCSPRSGDLSVYWYQQSLDQGLQFLIQYYNGEERAKGNILERFSAQQFPDLHSELNLSSLELGDSALYFCASSPGYLNTGELFFGEGSRLTVL.

The chain uses TRBV18 and TRBJ2-3; TRBD2 agrees at 9 bases. CDR3 size: 15 residues. The V gene end was trimmed by 3 bases and the J gene end by 4 bases; junction bases not matched to a gene: 5. The germline CDR1 and CDR2 sequences are KGHSH and LQKENI. This chain's CDR3 is CASSPSRGGSDTQYF. Here the CDR3 DNA reads TGTGCCAGCTCACCTTCGCGGGGGGGCTCAGATACGCAGTATTTT.

V is TRBV4-2 and J is TRBJ2-2; 9 nucleotides agree with TRBD1. The CDR3 extends over 15 amino acids. CDR1 is LGHNA, CDR2 YNFKEQ, per germline. The V segment lost 1 base and the J segment 13 bases; nucleotides outside the gene matches: 10. The CDR3 loop is CASSQAGTGRETLFF. The CDR3 DNA follows: TGTGCCAGCAGCCAAGCCGGGACAGGGCGGGAGACGCTGTTTTTT.

V gene TRBV30 combines with J gene TRBJ1-1; D unresolved. The V gene's germline CDR1 is GTSNPN and CDR2 SVGIG (reference sequence). V lost 0 bases to trimming and J lost 1 base, with 3 bases between them. The CDR3 runs 12 residues. The CDR3 loop reads CAWSVKNTEAFF. The CDR3, as DNA: TGTGCCTGGAGTGTGAAGAACACTGAAGCTTTCTTT.

This clone appeared once. This chain joins TRBV6-1 and TRBJ2-7, with TRBD1 matching over 9 bases. Germline assignment: CDR1 MNHNS and CDR2 SASEGT. CDR3 length: 16 amino acids. Trimming at V came to 1 base and at J to 2 bases, leaving 6 bases not matched to a gene. The CDR3 nucleotides are TGTGCCAGCAGTGAAGTGGGGACAGGGAGGACCTACGAGCAGTACTTC. It encodes CASSEVGTGRTYEQYF.

The chain has TRBV30 and TRBJ2-3, with 8 bases fitting TRBD2. The CDR3 is made up of 15 amino acids. Germline V gene lookup returns CDR1 GTSNPN and CDR2 SVGIG (reference sequence). The V gene end was trimmed by 2 bases and the J gene end by 3 bases; junction bases not matched to a gene: 7. The CDR3 loop is CAWSIGSGNTDTQYF. Here the CDR3 DNA reads TGTGCCTGGAGTATTGGTAGCGGGAATACAGATACGCAGTATTTT.

The chain links TRBV2 to TRBJ2-1; D call uncertain. V was cut by 6 bases and J by 3 bases, with 18 bases left in between. The CDR3 loop spans 16 amino acids. Germline lookup yields CDR1 SNHLY and CDR2 FYNNEI. The CDR3 sequence: CASRGKLLVDYNEQFF. CDR3 nucleotide sequence: TGTGCCAGCAGGGGGAAACTGTTGGTGGACTACAATGAGCAGTTCTTC.

The J gene is TRBJ1-2, the V gene TRBV6-1, with D unresolved. The CDR3 extends over 14 amino acids. Germline-derived CDR1 and CDR2 are MNHNS and SASEGT. Trimming took off 7 bases at V and 1 base at J, with 13 bases between the two ends. The CDR3 reads CASISKTFNYGYTF. The DNA of the CDR3 is TGTGCCAGCATCTCAAAGACCTTTAACTATGGCTACACCTTC.

Regarding this clone: In the same sample, other DNA sequences code for this CDR3. The V gene is TRBV6-5, the J gene TRBJ1-1, with D maybe TRBD1 (5 bases). The CDR3 has 13 residues. The V gene lost 6 bases and the J gene lost 0 bases, with 8 bases spanning the gap. Germline CDR1 MNHEY, CDR2 SVGAGI. The DNA for the CDR3 is TGTGCCAGCAGAAGGGGCGTGAACACTGAAGCTTTCTTT. Protein product: CASRRGVNTEAFF.

The J gene is TRBJ1-2, the V gene TRBV28; the D gene is possibly TRBD1 (5 bases). V lost 5 bases, J lost 3 bases, and 13 bases lay in between. This CDR3 comprises 14 residues. Germline lookup yields CDR1 MDHEN and CDR2 SYDVKM. CDR3 bases: TGTGCCAGCAGTGTCATGCCGGGACACTATGGCTACACCTTC. Protein product: CASSVMPGHYGYTF.

This chain connects TRBV11-2 to TRBJ1-1; D is unresolved. V was clipped by 1 base and J by 1 base, with 7 bases between them. Germline V gene data show CDR1 as SGHAT and CDR2 as FQNNGV. The CDR3 consists of 14 residues. The CDR3 spells CASSLGGRNTEAFF. The CDR3 DNA follows: TGTGCCAGCAGCTTAGGGGGTCGGAACACTGAAGCTTTCTTT.

The chain joins TRBV2 to TRBJ2-7; D gene ambiguous. The CDR3 has 12 residues. The V and J ends lost 4 bases and 3 bases respectively, with 7 bases between them. Germline-derived CDR1 and CDR2 are SNHLY and FYNNEI. The CDR3 spells CASSGAFYEQYF. In DNA form, the CDR3 reads TGTGCCAGCAGTGGGGCCTTCTACGAGCAGTACTTC. The complete variable domain, with remaining parts taken from reference TRBV2 and TRBJ2-7, reads EPEVTQTPSHQVTQMGQEVILRCVPISNHLYFYWYRQILGQKVEFLVSFYNNEISEKSEIFDDQFSVERPDGSNFTLKIRSTKLEDSAMYFCASSGAFYEQYFGPGTRLTVT.

With respect to this clone: One end of the junction is discordant with germline, which a read error may explain. The genes are TRBV14 and TRBJ2-1, with 14 bases lining up with TRBD2. CDR3 size: 15 residues. In germline, CDR1 is SGHDN, CDR2 FVKESK. The CDR3: CARSPGLAGVVGQFF. As DNA, the CDR3 is TGTGCCAGAAGCCCGGGACTAGCGGGAGTCGTGGGACAGTTCTTC.

The CDR3: CASKSQGASQPQHF. The DNA of the CDR3 is TGTGCCAGCAAATCGCAGGGGGCGAGTCAGCCCCAGCATTTT. The rearrangement uses TRBV6-5 and TRBJ1-5, with 8 bases matching TRBD1. V gave up 7 bases and J gave up 6 bases; unmatched junction bases: 8. Germline values: CDR1 MNHEY, CDR2 SVGAGI. CDR3 length: 14 amino acids.

V is TRBV11-2 and J is TRBJ1-1; D unclear. Germline loops: CDR1 SGHAT, CDR2 FQNNGV. CDR3 size: 14 residues. V lost 2 bases to trimming and J lost 1 base, with 8 bases between them. The CDR3 sequence: CASSLFRGNTEAFF. The CDR3, as DNA: TGTGCCAGCAGCTTATTCCGGGGGAACACTGAAGCTTTCTTT.

This chain's CDR3 is CASSYRQGASTDTQYF. CDR3 sequence (DNA): TGTGCCAGCAGTTACCGACAGGGTGCTAGCACAGATACGCAGTATTTT. The genes are TRBV6-5 and TRBJ2-3; 7 positions agree with TRBD1. The CDR3 has 16 residues. Germline trimming cut 2 bases from V and 0 bases from J; bases unmatched to any gene: 5. Germline loops: CDR1 MNHEY, CDR2 SVGAGI.

V and J are TRBV10-3 and TRBJ1-2; 8 bases align to TRBD1. Germline V gene lookup returns CDR1 ENHRY and CDR2 SYGVKD. The CDR3 length is 14 residues. V gave up 6 bases and J gave up 0 bases; unmatched junction bases: 3. The CDR3 protein is CAIRDRGSNYGYTF. The CDR3 coding sequence is TGTGCCATCAGAGACAGGGGCTCTAACTATGGCTACACCTTC.

The V call is TRBV7-9, the J call TRBJ1-1, with 8 positions matching TRBD1. Germline trimming cut 6 bases from V and 0 bases from J; bases unmatched to any gene: 3. Germline lookup yields CDR1 SEHNR and CDR2 FQNEAQ (reference sequence). The CDR3 runs 14 residues. Written as DNA, the CDR3 is TGTGCCAGCAGTTCGACAGGGGTGAACACTGAAGCTTTCTTT. It codes for CASSSTGVNTEAFF.

This rearrangement joins TRBV18 to TRBJ1-4, with 10 nucleotides matching TRBD1. The CDR3 has 14 amino acids. The germline gives CDR1 KGHSH, CDR2 LQKENI. J gave up 8 bases and V 4 bases, and 4 bases lay outside the gene matches. The CDR3 region is CASSLGTGEEKLFF. CDR3 sequence (DNA): TGTGCCAGCTCACTCGGGACAGGGGAAGAAAAACTGTTTTTT. The full variable domain, its missing parts supplied by reference TRBV18 and TRBJ1-4, is NAGVMQNPRHLVRRRGQEARLRCSPMKGHSHVYWYRQLPEEGLKFMVYLQKENIIDESGMPKERFSAEFPKEGPSILRIQQVVRGDSAAYFCASSLGTGEEKLFFGSGTQLSVL.

The rearrangement links TRBV28 to TRBJ2-1; D not certain. The V and J ends lost 5 bases and 8 bases respectively, with 7 bases between them. Germline V gene sequence: CDR1 MDHEN, CDR2 SYDVKM. CDR3 length: 11 residues. DNA of the CDR3: TGTGCCAGCAGTAAGGGCTATGAGCAGTTCTTC. This gives the protein CASSKGYEQFF.

The V and J genes are TRBV5-1 and TRBJ2-2; 15 bases are shared with TRBD2. The J segment lost 1 base and the V segment lost 5 bases, leaving 6 bases of the junction unmatched. The germline gives CDR1 SGHRS, CDR2 YFSETQ. The CDR3 contains 18 residues. Here the CDR3 DNA reads TGCGCCAGCAGAGGAGGACTAGCGGGAGGGATGAACACCGGGGAGCTGTTTTTT. This gives the protein CASRGGLAGGMNTGELFF. The whole variable domain, filled in from reference TRBV5-1 and TRBJ2-2, reads KAGVTQTPRYLIKTRGQQVTLSCSPISGHRSVSWYQQTPGQGLQFLFEYFSETQRNKGNFPGRFSGRQFSNSRSEMNVSTLELGDSALYLCASRGGLAGGMNTGELFFGEGSRLTVL.

This clone has just a few counts. The chain joins TRBV4-3 to TRBJ1-4; D ambiguous. Germline CDR1 and CDR2: LGHNA and YSLEER. The CDR3 is 15 residues long. V lost 0 bases to trimming and J lost 0 bases, with 5 bases between them. For the CDR3, the DNA is TGCGCCAGCAGCCAAGACGGGGCAACTAATGAAAAACTGTTTTTT. Translation gives CASSQDGATNEKLFF.

V gene TRBV4-1 combines with J gene TRBJ2-2; 10 bases align to TRBD2. The CDR3 has 16 amino acids. Germline CDR1 is MGHRA and CDR2 is YSYEKL. J was trimmed by 7 bases and V by 1 base; bases with no gene match: 6. In DNA, the CDR3 is TGCGCCAGCAGCCAAGCTTCCGGGACTAGCGTCGGGGAGCTGTTTTTT. Translated, it gives CASSQASGTSVGELFF.